This T cell receptor beta chain originates from a study of blood T cell repertoires in COVID-19 (dated by TCRdb to the early 2020s). Notes on the research overall: Samples from collaborators originated in the United States, Italy and Spain and spanned both the acute and convalescent phases of COVID-19. The material from the prospective study consisted of cDNA or gDNA derived from T cells, B-cell-depleted T cells, or PBMCs. Sample metadata almost always included a de-identified subject ID, COVID-19 status, age in years and sex. The samples were drawn from the first 160 participants of the ongoing ImmuneRACE study and from some 1,300 subjects provided by 6 global collaborators. The repertoires were released in a freely available public database meant as a resource for research on the immune response to SARS-CoV-2. The dataset comprised deeply sampled blood TCRbeta repertoires from subjects exposed to, actively infected with, or recovered from COVID-19. Where HLA class I and class II types were available, the types were taken from metadata supplied by the sample provider, not from assay-based typing. Summary of the overall study and its limitations: The quantity of clinical and demographic metadata differed by source and by participant and was supplied without curation.

With regard to this clone: Its antigen is unknown. Per-base quality was not reported, and no clone a single base away is much larger than it.

TCRbeta CDR3 regions were amplified from genomic DNA by means of the immunoSEQ Assay, a bias-controlled multiplex PCR. In the original analysis: The number of nucleated cells in each sample was estimated from the amplification of reference gene primers within the assay. To quantify the absolute abundance of each unique TCRbeta CDR3 rearrangement, sequence reads were collapsed and filtered. For each sample, productive Simpson clonality was calculated as the square root of Simpson's diversity index over productive rearrangements. What TCRdb holds here is the immuneACCESS table cut down to in-frame rearrangements. Part of the clones is not present; checked against another copy, under half of the missing clones reflect an unresolved V gene, and the others are unexplained. The V and J calls and clone size come from that table; D and trimming were worked out from the DNA. In all, the sample holds approximately 300,000 clones, and around 89% of those were seen once. The ten biggest clones cover about 6% of the sample.

In Seattle, one collaborating source enrolled patients while the infection was active and tracked those patients longitudinally over the course of disease. Whole blood was collected in K2EDTA tubes by collaborating institutions according to the institutions' own protocols. Collaborator samples were shipped for TCRbeta analysis as frozen whole blood, isolated PBMCs, or DNA extracted from either sample type. Spanning cysteine to phenylalanine, the CDR3 consists of 16 amino acids. Of the read, only the CDR3 DNA is kept; its 48 bases are in frame from base 1. V trim: 1 base; J trim: 5 bases; unmatched bases: 12. The germline V gene gives CDR1 as SQVTM and CDR2 as ANQGSEA.

Input material: peripheral blood. The sequence was obtained from a woman in her forties or fifties with COVID-19, enrolled during active disease. Recombination linked TRBV29-1 to TRBJ2-5; 8 central bases correspond to TRBD1. CDR3 loop: CSVEGGPKTGVETQYF. The DNA is as follows: TGCAGCGTTGAAGGGGGGCCTAAGACAGGGGTCGAGACCCAGTACTTC.